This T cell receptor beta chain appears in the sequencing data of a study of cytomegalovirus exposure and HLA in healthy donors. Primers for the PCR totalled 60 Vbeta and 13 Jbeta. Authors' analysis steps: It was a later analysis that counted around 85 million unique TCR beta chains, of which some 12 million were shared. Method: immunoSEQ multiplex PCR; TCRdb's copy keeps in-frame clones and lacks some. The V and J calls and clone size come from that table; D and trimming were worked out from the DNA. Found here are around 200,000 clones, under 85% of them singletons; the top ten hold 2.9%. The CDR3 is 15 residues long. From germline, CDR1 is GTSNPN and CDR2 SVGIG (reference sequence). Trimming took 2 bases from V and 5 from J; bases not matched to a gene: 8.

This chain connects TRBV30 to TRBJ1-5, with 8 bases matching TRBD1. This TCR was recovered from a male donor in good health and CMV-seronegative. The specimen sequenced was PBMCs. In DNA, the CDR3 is TGTGCCTGGAGTCCCAGGGGGCGTCCCGATCAGCCCCAGCATTTT. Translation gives CAWSPRGRPDQPQHF.